These 7 T cell receptor beta chains were sequenced from one sample in a study of shared clonotypes between healthy human individuals. Profiling relied on immunoSEQ multiplex PCR, and the TCRdb table lists in-frame clones only, not all of them. There are fewer than 650,000 clones in the sample; over 65% occur only once, and about an eighth lies in the top ten. The specimen was PBMCs. The receptors stem from a woman in her thirties or forties in good health. Some clones in this sample may be carry-over from other donors' samples.

Remarks on this clone: This same CDR3 is encoded by further DNA sequences in the sample. The rearrangement joins TRBV11-2 to TRBJ2-7; 10 bases fit TRBD1. The CDR3 has 14 amino acids. Trimming at V came to 3 bases and at J to 4 bases, leaving 3 bases not matched to a gene. Germline CDR1 SGHAT, CDR2 FQNNGV. In nucleotides, the CDR3 is TGTGCCAGCAGCTTGGGACAGGGGCTTTACGAGCAGTACTTC. This translates into CASSLGQGLYEQYF.

This chain connects TRBV7-3 to TRBJ1-5; possible D gene TRBD1, 5 bases. This CDR3 is built from 16 residues. The germline V and J ends were trimmed by 3 bases and 6 bases, with 18 bases remaining between them. Germline loops: CDR1 SGHTA, CDR2 FQGTGA. The CDR3 reads CASSFPDTGGIQPQHF. Here the CDR3 DNA reads TGTGCCAGCAGCTTCCCGGACACGGGGGGGATTCAGCCCCAGCATTTT.

This clone appeared a single time. J is TRBJ2-7 and V is TRBV2; TRBD1 might be the D (5 bases). Trimming removed 4 bases from V and 2 bases from J, with 15 bases in between. The CDR3 length is 15 residues. Germline values: CDR1 SNHLY, CDR2 FYNNEI. The CDR3 loop reads CASSVKQGPTYEQYF. CDR3 sequence (DNA): TGTGCCAGCAGTGTTAAGCAGGGTCCTACCTACGAGCAGTACTTC.

The rearrangement joins TRBV19 to TRBJ2-2; D perhaps matches TRBD1 (6 bases). V was trimmed by 6 bases and J by 5 bases, leaving 13 bases between them. The CDR3 loop spans 14 amino acids. Per the germline V gene, CDR1 is LNHDA and CDR2 is SQIVND (reference sequence). DNA of the CDR3: TGTGCCAGTAGGTTAGGGGGTGGTACCGGGGAGCTGTTTTTT. Its protein is CASRLGGGTGELFF.

This chain links TRBV28 with TRBJ1-2; D not resolved. The V gene lost 2 bases and the J gene lost 0 bases, with 7 bases spanning the gap. Germline V gene lookup returns CDR1 MDHEN and CDR2 SYDVKM. The CDR3 totals 14 residues. CDR3 in DNA: TGTGCCAGCAGTTTAAGAGAGACTAACTATGGCTACACCTTC. Translation gives CASSLRETNYGYTF.

V is TRBV29-1 and J is TRBJ2-7; 10 bases fit TRBD1. The length of the CDR3 is 13 residues. With V trimmed by 7 bases and J by 6 bases, 9 bases remained unmatched. Per germline, CDR1 SQVTM and CDR2 ANQGSEA. The CDR3 coding sequence is TGCAGCGCCACTGCCGGGACAGGGGTCGAGCAGTACTTC. Encoded protein: CSATAGTGVEQYF.

As to this clone: A far larger clone is a single base away, which makes a read error likely. This sample also contains other DNA sequences that code for the same CDR3. The chain carries TRBV7-6 and TRBJ2-3, with a weak D call TRBD2 (6 bases). CDR1 and CDR2 (germline): SGHVS, FNYEAQ. The CDR3 has 15 amino acids. Written as DNA, the CDR3 is TGCGCCAGCAGCTTAGTCGGGGGAAGGACAGATACGCAGTATTTT. Its protein is CASSLVGGRTDTQYF.